This T cell receptor beta chain came from a study of shared clonotypes between healthy human individuals. Per germline, CDR1 KGHSH and CDR2 LQKENI. V lost 8 bases to trimming and J lost 9 bases, with 28 bases between them. The CDR3 runs to 16 residues. Sequenced by immunoSEQ multiplex PCR; TCRdb stores in-frame clones only, minus some. Counted here are 1.4 million to 1.5 million clones, roughly 96% occurring once; the ten biggest clones make up over 1%. Only one count was recorded for this clone. What it recognizes is unknown. Findings of the study overall: Among several donors, approximately 4.6% of naive CD4 clonotypes were found in common.

The gene calls are TRBV18 and TRBJ2-5, with D tentatively TRBD1 (6 bases). The material sequenced was naive CD4+ T cells sorted from blood. Described subset: CD45RA+ positively selected. This clonotype was sampled from a man under 40 in good health. This chain's CDR3 is CASTTNQGPSSQAQYF. In DNA form, the CDR3 reads TGTGCCAGCACCACCAACCAGGGGCCATCCTCCCAGGCCCAGTACTTC. Looking up the rest from reference TRBV18 and TRBJ2-5 gives the full variable domain: NAGVMQNPRHLVRRRGQEARLRCSPMKGHSHVYWYRQLPEEGLKFMVYLQKENIIDESGMPKERFSAEFPKEGPSILRIQQVVRGDSAAYFCASTTNQGPSSQAQYFGPGTRLLVL.